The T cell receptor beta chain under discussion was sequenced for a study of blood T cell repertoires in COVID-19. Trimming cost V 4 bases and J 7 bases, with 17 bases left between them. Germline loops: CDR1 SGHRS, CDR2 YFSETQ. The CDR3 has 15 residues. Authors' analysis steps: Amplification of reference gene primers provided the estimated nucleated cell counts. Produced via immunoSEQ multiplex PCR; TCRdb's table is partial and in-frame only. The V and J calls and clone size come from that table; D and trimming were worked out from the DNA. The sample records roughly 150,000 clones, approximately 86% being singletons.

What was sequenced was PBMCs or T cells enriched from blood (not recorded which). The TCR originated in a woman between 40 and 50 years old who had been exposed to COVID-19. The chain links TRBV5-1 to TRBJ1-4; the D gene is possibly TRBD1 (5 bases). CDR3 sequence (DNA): TGCGCCAGCAGCCCGGACCCCAGGGAAGGTGAAAAACTGTTTTTT. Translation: CASSPDPREGEKLFF.